The clone carrying this T cell receptor (beta chain) was seen a few times. The antigen is unknown. The data were obtained in a study of beta chain features in type 1 diabetes. Findings and limits, study-wide: A potential PCR bias toward shorter templates would be equal in patient and control samples.

Every bit of the isolated RNA underwent reverse transcription, so sequencing read expressed TCRB transcripts. Measured with immunoSEQ multiplex PCR; TCRdb has only the in-frame clones, and not every one. The sample lists about 620,000 clones; 15% to 17% were seen once. This CDR3 has 11 amino acids. The V end lost 6 bases, the J end lost 7 bases, and 6 bases lay between the germline ends. CDR1 and CDR2 (germline): MDHEN, SYDVKM. The TCR comes from a man between 18 and 35 years old in good health. Sequencing used naive CD4+ T cells from blood. V is TRBV28 and J is TRBJ2-2; D is undetermined. CDR3 residues: CASRLYGELFF. The CDR3 coding sequence is TGTGCCAGCAGACTTTACGGGGAGCTGTTTTTT. Based on the CDR3 plus reference TRBV28 and TRBJ2-2, the full variable domain is DVKVTQSSRYLVKRTGEKVFLECVQDMDHENMFWYRQDPGLGLRLIYFSYDVKMKEKGDIPEGYSVSREKKERFSLILESASTNQTSMYLCASRLYGELFFGEGSRLTVL.